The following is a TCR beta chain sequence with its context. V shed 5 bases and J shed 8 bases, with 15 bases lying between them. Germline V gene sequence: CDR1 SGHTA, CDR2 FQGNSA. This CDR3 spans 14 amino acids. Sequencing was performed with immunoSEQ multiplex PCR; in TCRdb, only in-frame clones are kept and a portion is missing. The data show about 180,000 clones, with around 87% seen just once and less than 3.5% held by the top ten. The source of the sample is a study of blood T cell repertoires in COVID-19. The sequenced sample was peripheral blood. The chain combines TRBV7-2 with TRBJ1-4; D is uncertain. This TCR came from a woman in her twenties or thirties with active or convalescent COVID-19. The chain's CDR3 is CASSRGGSGEKLFF. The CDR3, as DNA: TGTGCCAGCAGCCGCGGCGGTTCGGGGGAAAAACTGTTTTTT.